These 30 T cell receptor beta chains share one sample of origin, sequenced in a study of shared clonotypes between healthy human individuals. Naive CD8 cells were CD45RO-negative, positively selected for CCR7, excluding terminally differentiated effector memory CD45RA+ cells. Libraries were prepared by immunoSEQ multiplex PCR; TCRdb keeps only in-frame clonotypes and omits some of them. Altogether some 740,000 clones are present, 80% to 95% being singletons, with the ten largest covering more than 20%. The source material was naive CD8+ T cells sorted from blood. These receptors were taken from a man aged 30-40 years in good health.

The J gene is TRBJ2-3, the V gene TRBV4-2, with D perhaps TRBD2 (6 bases). Germline CDR1 and CDR2: LGHNA and YNFKEQ. With 5 bases removed from V and 2 bases from J, the gap between germline ends came to 20 bases. CDR3 length equals 17 residues. CDR3 nucleotides: TGTGCCAGCAGCAATGAAATGGGGGAGGCGTTCACAGATACGCAGTATTTT. Encoded protein: CASSNEMGEAFTDTQYF.

The chain carries TRBV15 and TRBJ2-3, with D perhaps TRBD1 (6 bases). Per the germline V gene, CDR1 is LNHNV and CDR2 is YYDKDF (reference sequence). CDR3 length equals 14 residues. V shed 9 bases and J shed 0 bases, with 13 bases lying between them. This CDR3 reads CATRSQGSTDTQYF. CDR3 in DNA: TGTGCCACGCGCAGCCAGGGGAGCACAGATACGCAGTATTTT.

The V and J genes are TRBV7-6 and TRBJ2-2; D is unclear. Per the germline V gene, CDR1 is SGHVS and CDR2 is FNYEAQ. This CDR3 comprises 12 residues. Trimming pared 3 bases from V and 6 bases from J, leaving 5 bases between. CDR3 nucleotides: TGTGCCAGCAGCTTGTCCGCCGGGGAGCTGTTTTTT. The encoded protein is CASSLSAGELFF.

V and J are TRBV7-6 and TRBJ2-7, with 8 nucleotides matching TRBD1. This CDR3 is 16 amino acids long. The germline gives CDR1 SGHVS, CDR2 FNYEAQ. V dropped 5 bases and J dropped 5; count of bases not matched to a gene: 14. Here the CDR3 DNA reads TGTGCCAGCAGCCCCGGGGCCGGGACAGGAAGGGACGAGCAGTACTTC. Its translation: CASSPGAGTGRDEQYF.

The chain uses TRBV7-6 and TRBJ2-1; 10 nucleotides agree with TRBD2. CDR1 and CDR2 (germline): SGHVS, FNYEAQ. V lost 5 bases to trimming and J lost 2 bases; unmatched junction nucleotides: 9. The CDR3 consists of 17 residues. The CDR3 DNA is TGTGCCAGCAGCACCATGTTAGCGGGAGGTACCTACAATGAGCAGTTCTTC. Translation gives CASSTMLAGGTYNEQFF.

The rearrangement uses TRBV30 and TRBJ2-1; TRBD2 aligns across 13 bases. Germline CDR1 is GTSNPN and CDR2 is SVGIG (reference sequence). CDR3 length equals 19 residues. The J segment lost 6 bases and the V segment lost 0 bases, leaving 14 bases of the junction unmatched. The CDR3 DNA is TGTGCCTGGAGTGTCGGACTAGCGGGAGTAAATCCCCTGACCAATGAGCAGTTCTTC. The encoded protein is CAWSVGLAGVNPLTNEQFF.

V usage is TRBV7-9 and J usage is TRBJ2-7; D is undetermined. Germline V lookup: CDR1 SEHNR, CDR2 FQNEAQ (reference sequence). V lost 4 bases to trimming and J lost 1 base, with 14 bases between them. CDR3 length: 15 amino acids. The CDR3 protein is CASSSPQGRSYEQYF. The CDR3 nucleotides read TGTGCCAGCAGCTCCCCCCAAGGACGGTCCTACGAGCAGTACTTC.

CDR3 DNA: TGCGCCAGCAGCTTAGCAGCGGGAGGAGGATACGAGCAGTACTTC. Amino acids: CASSLAAGGGYEQYF. The chain recombines TRBV5-1 with TRBJ2-7, with TRBD2 matching 9 bases. Germline trimming cut 2 bases from V and 4 bases from J; bases unmatched to any gene: 7. The germline V gene encodes CDR1 SGHRS and CDR2 YFSETQ. This CDR3 comprises 15 residues.

V gene TRBV6-5 combines with J gene TRBJ2-7, with 7 bases aligning to TRBD1. The CDR3 extends over 14 amino acids. Germline V lookup: CDR1 MNHEY, CDR2 SVGAGI. Trimming removed 5 bases from V and 4 bases from J; junction bases left unmatched: 8. CDR3 nucleotides: TGTGCCAGCAGTCTGATGAAGGGGGCGTACGAGCAGTACTTC. This encodes CASSLMKGAYEQYF.

This clone showed up just once. The rearrangement joins TRBV12-5 to TRBJ2-1; 7 positions match TRBD1. Germline loops: CDR1 LGHNT, CDR2 FRNRAP. After removal of 4 bases from V and 0 bases from J, the junction contained 6 bases not matched to a gene. The CDR3 totals 16 residues. CDR3 DNA: TGTGCTAGTGGTTCGACGACAGGGAGCTCCTACAATGAGCAGTTCTTC. This encodes CASGSTTGSSYNEQFF.

V gene TRBV7-9 combines with J gene TRBJ2-2; D might be TRBD1 or TRBD2, each matching 5 bases. CDR1 and CDR2 (germline): SEHNR, FQNEAQ (reference sequence). Trimming shortened V by 4 bases and J by 7 bases, and 25 bases separated the two germline ends. The CDR3 contains 18 residues. The CDR3 DNA reads TGTGCCAGCAGCTCGAATTCGGGGCCGACAATTTCTGGCGGGGAGCTGTTTTTT. This sequence encodes CASSSNSGPTISGGELFF.

About this clone itself: A junction end diverges from the germline sequence, so it may reflect a read error. The chain has TRBV6-6 and TRBJ2-7; 7 bases map to TRBD2. The CDR3 is made up of 12 amino acids. The germline gives CDR1 MNHNY, CDR2 SVGAGI (reference sequence). As DNA, the CDR3 is TGTGGGGGAAGGGAGGGGTTAGCGGAAGGTCCATGG. Protein: CGGREGLAEGPW.

The chain employs TRBV10-3 and TRBJ2-7, with 7 bases lining up with TRBD2. This CDR3 spans 19 amino acids. V gave up 2 bases and J gave up 3 bases; unmatched junction bases: 19. Germline lookup yields CDR1 ENHRY and CDR2 SYGVKD. CDR3 coding DNA: TGTGCCATCAGTGAGCCAAGGGAGGCGGGGAGGGGCCCTTTCTACGAGCAGTACTTC. It codes for CAISEPREAGRGPFYEQYF.

This chain uses TRBV19 with TRBJ1-1, with D possibly TRBD1 on 6 matching bases. With 9 bases removed from V and 3 bases from J, the gap between germline ends came to 11 bases. CDR3 length equals 12 residues. Looked up from germline, CDR1 is LNHDA and CDR2 is SQIVND (reference sequence). CDR3 coding DNA: TGTGCCAGCTGGCAGGGGTACACTGAAGCTTTCTTT. Its translation: CASWQGYTEAFF.

This sequence joins TRBV7-9 and TRBJ2-5; 11 nucleotides line up with TRBD2. Germline assignment: CDR1 SEHNR and CDR2 FQNEAQ (reference sequence). The length of the CDR3 is 14 residues. V shed 5 bases, J shed 4 bases, and the junction held 3 bases outside the gene matches. Here the CDR3 reads CASSGTSGRETQYF. The CDR3 DNA reads TGTGCCAGCAGCGGAACTAGCGGGAGAGAGACCCAGTACTTC.

This rearrangement joins TRBV5-5 to TRBJ2-7; 9 bases align to TRBD1. The V and J ends lost 4 bases and 6 bases, in that order; junction bases with no gene match: 11. This CDR3 has 15 residues. Germline V gives CDR1 SGHKS, CDR2 YYEKEE (reference sequence). CDR3 DNA: TGTGCCAGCAGCCCTGGGACAGGGACTGGGCTCGAGCAGTACTTC. Translated: CASSPGTGTGLEQYF.

As concerns this clone: Other DNA sequences of this sample code for an identical CDR3. This rearrangement joins TRBV30 to TRBJ2-7, with D unresolved. Trimming left V 3 bases short and J 3 bases short, with 6 bases between. Germline CDR1 reads GTSNPN; CDR2 reads SVGIG (reference sequence). CDR3 length: 11 amino acids. This CDR3 reads CAWSGVYEQYF. For the CDR3, the DNA is TGTGCCTGGAGCGGTGTCTACGAGCAGTACTTC.

For this clone: The same CDR3 can be traced to other DNA sequences in this sample. The CDR3 loop is CASSFVGTNEKLFF. DNA of the CDR3: TGTGCCAGCAGTTTCGTAGGAACTAATGAAAAACTGTTTTTT. The rearrangement uses TRBV27 and TRBJ1-4, with D uncertain. CDR1 is MNHEY and CDR2 is SMNVEV in the germline V gene (reference sequence). V gave up 3 bases and J gave up 1 base, with 6 bases separating them. The CDR3 contains 14 residues.

The chain has TRBV2 and TRBJ1-2, with D unclear. The CDR3 sequence is 12 residues long. The V gene lost 7 bases and the J gene lost 6 bases, with 12 bases spanning the gap. The V gene's germline CDR1 is SNHLY and CDR2 FYNNEI. The chain's CDR3 is CASIERANGYTF. In DNA form, the CDR3 reads TGTGCCAGCATAGAGAGGGCCAATGGCTACACCTTC.

V and J are TRBV27 and TRBJ1-4, with TRBD1 as a possible D gene (5 bases). This CDR3 comprises 16 residues. Deletions cut 0 bases from V and 5 bases from J, with 13 bases between. Germline CDR1 MNHEY, CDR2 SMNVEV (reference sequence). In DNA form, the CDR3 reads TGTGCCAGCAGTTTATCGGGGGGGATGGGAAATGAAAAACTGTTTTTT. Translated, it gives CASSLSGGMGNEKLFF.

In its sample, this clone was seen a few times. This sequence joins TRBV10-3 and TRBJ1-1, with D tentatively TRBD1 (5 bases). Germline CDR1 reads ENHRY; CDR2 reads SYGVKD. This CDR3 has 16 residues. The V gene lost 3 bases and the J gene lost 0 bases, with 14 bases spanning the gap. The CDR3 DNA follows: TGTGCCATCAGTGATGGGAAAGAGGGGATGAACACTGAAGCTTTCTTT. Its translation is CAISDGKEGMNTEAFF.

V usage is TRBV10-3 and J usage is TRBJ1-5, with D unresolved. CDR1 and CDR2 (germline): ENHRY, SYGVKD. The V end was cut by 8 bases, the J end by 5 bases, with 10 bases between. The CDR3 contains 12 residues. Here the CDR3 reads CAIGPDDQPQHF. CDR3 bases: TGTGCCATCGGGCCAGATGATCAGCCCCAGCATTTT.

This chain connects TRBV5-1 to TRBJ2-1; 10 nucleotides agree with TRBD1. Germline lookup yields CDR1 SGHRS and CDR2 YFSETQ. The CDR3 consists of 15 residues. Losses at the gene ends were 4 bases for V and 7 bases for J; bases not matched to a gene: 8. The CDR3 nucleotides are TGCGCCAGCAGCCTGAGGGACAGGGGACAGAATGAGCAGTTCTTC. It translates to CASSLRDRGQNEQFF.

The chain is built from TRBV7-8 and TRBJ2-1; TRBD2 aligns across 8 bases. Germline loops: CDR1 SGHVS, CDR2 FQNEAQ. J was trimmed by 5 bases and V by 5 bases; bases with no gene match: 14. CDR3 length: 17 residues. In nucleotides, the CDR3 is TGTGCCAGCAGCCCCTACCGGGGGGGGAGGGGCGACAATGAGCAGTTCTTC. This codes for CASSPYRGGRGDNEQFF.

As concerns this clone: Other DNA sequences of this sample code for an identical CDR3. The chain joins TRBV4-3 to TRBJ2-7; TRBD2 agrees at 14 bases. Trimming cost V 4 bases and J 2 bases; bases outside gene matches: 1. This CDR3 has 15 residues. The germline gives CDR1 LGHNA, CDR2 YSLEER. Here the CDR3 DNA reads TGCGCCAGCAGCCCGGGACTAGCGGGGGCCTACGAGCAGTACTTC. The encoded protein is CASSPGLAGAYEQYF.

The rearrangement links TRBV15 to TRBJ1-2, with D unresolved. CDR3 length equals 14 residues. Looked up from germline, CDR1 is LNHNV and CDR2 is YYDKDF (reference sequence). Trimming shortened V by 8 bases and J by 1 base, and 14 bases separated the two germline ends. CDR3 sequence reads: CATRALADNYGYTF. The CDR3, as DNA: TGTGCCACCCGGGCCCTCGCAGATAACTATGGCTACACCTTC.

As to this clone: At one boundary the junction diverges from the germline segment, which might be a read error. Other DNA sequences in the sample encode the same CDR3. The rearrangement links TRBV19 to TRBJ2-7, with D unclear. The CDR3 spans 14 residues. The germline CDR1 and CDR2 sequences are LNHDA and SQIVND (reference sequence). CDR3 region: CATKRLSSSYEQYF. In nucleotides, the CDR3 is TGCGCCACCAAGCGCTTATCGAGCTCCTACGAGCAGTACTTC.

The V call is TRBV2, the J call TRBJ1-2, with a possible D match to TRBD1 (5 bases). V lost 11 bases, J lost 2 bases, and 9 bases lay in between. The CDR3 runs 11 residues. The germline V gene encodes CDR1 SNHLY and CDR2 FYNNEI. The CDR3 DNA follows: TGTGCCTCCAGGGCAAACTATGGCTACACCTTC. It is translated as CASRANYGYTF.

The V gene is TRBV11-2, the J gene TRBJ2-2; 13 nucleotides align to TRBD2. Germline V gene lookup returns CDR1 SGHAT and CDR2 FQNNGV. V was clipped by 10 bases and J by 3 bases; unmatched bases: 2. CDR3 length equals 14 residues. The CDR3 loop reads CATGLAGDTGELFF. The CDR3 DNA sequence: TGTGCCACTGGACTAGCGGGAGACACCGGGGAGCTGTTTTTT. Based on the CDR3 plus reference TRBV11-2 and TRBJ2-2, the full variable domain is EAGVAQSPRYKIIEKRQSVAFWCNPISGHATLYWYQQILGQGPKLLIQFQNNGVVDDSQLPKDRFSAERLKGVDSTLKIQPAKLEDSAVYLCATGLAGDTGELFFGEGSRLTVL.

The V gene is TRBV11-2, the J gene TRBJ2-7; 9 bases are a match to TRBD2. The CDR3 runs to 13 residues. The V and J ends lost 9 bases and 5 bases, in that order; junction bases with no gene match: 8. Germline values: CDR1 SGHAT, CDR2 FQNNGV. DNA of the CDR3: TGTGCCAGTAAAAGCGGGAGGTTTAACGAGCAGTACTTC. This codes for CASKSGRFNEQYF.